This entry describes one TCR beta chain. The antigen this receptor binds is unknown. The record has no base qualities; no much larger clone is one base away. Each collaborating institution followed its own protocols to collect whole blood in K2EDTA tubes. For TCRbeta analysis, collaborators shipped samples in one of three forms: frozen whole blood, isolated PBMCs, or DNA extracted from either of those sample types. This record belongs to a study of blood T cell repertoires in COVID-19 (dated by TCRdb to about 2020). Regarding the complete study: Collaborator samples came from the United States, Italy and Spain and covered acute and convalescent phases of COVID-19. The repertoires were made available in a free public database intended to serve as a resource for research on the immune response to SARS-CoV-2. Samples came from the ongoing ImmuneRACE study (first 160 participants) plus 1,254 subjects from 6 global collaborators. Nearly every sample came with metadata listing a de-identified subject ID, COVID-19 status, age in years and sex. The material from the prospective study consisted of cDNA or gDNA derived from T cells, B-cell-depleted T cells, or PBMCs. Deeply sampled blood TCRbeta repertoires from subjects exposed to, actively infected with, or recovered from COVID-19 were included in the dataset. Where available, HLA class I and class II types were obtained from metadata supplied by the sample provider rather than from assay-based typing. What the study reported, not specific to this receptor: The amount of clinical and demographic metadata varied by source and participant and was provided uncurated.

TCRbeta CDR3 regions were amplified from genomic DNA by means of the immunoSEQ Assay, a bias-controlled multiplex PCR. In the authors' own workflow: Nucleated cell counts per sample were estimated from amplification of reference gene primers within the assay. Sequence reads were collapsed and filtered to measure the absolute abundance of every unique TCRbeta CDR3 rearrangement. For each sample, productive Simpson clonality was calculated as the square root of Simpson's diversity index across productive rearrangements. As stored in TCRdb, this immuneACCESS dataset retains in-frame rearrangements with V and J assigned. A fraction of the clones does not appear; measured against another copy, unresolved V genes explain less than half of the discrepancy, and the remainder lacks a known reason. V and J calls and clone size are as listed in that table; D and trimming were resolved from the DNA. The sample table lists about 150,000 clones, about four fifths of them with a count of one. The ten largest clonotypes hold roughly 13% of the sample.

Counted from cysteine to phenylalanine, this CDR3 has 14 amino acids. Just the 42-base CDR3 DNA is kept, in frame starting at base 1. From the germline V gene, CDR1 is SNHLY and CDR2 is FYNNEI. Trimming takes 0 bases from V and 4 bases from J, and the germline ends sit 6 bases apart. The sequencing sample was made of peripheral blood. The sequence was collected from a man younger than 35 with active or convalescent COVID-19. The sequence joins TRBV2 to TRBJ2-2; the D region possibly corresponds to TRBD2 (5 bases align). CDR3 loop: CASSEAGVTGELFF. The nucleotides read TGTGCCAGCAGTGAAGCGGGAGTCACCGGGGAGCTGTTTTTT.